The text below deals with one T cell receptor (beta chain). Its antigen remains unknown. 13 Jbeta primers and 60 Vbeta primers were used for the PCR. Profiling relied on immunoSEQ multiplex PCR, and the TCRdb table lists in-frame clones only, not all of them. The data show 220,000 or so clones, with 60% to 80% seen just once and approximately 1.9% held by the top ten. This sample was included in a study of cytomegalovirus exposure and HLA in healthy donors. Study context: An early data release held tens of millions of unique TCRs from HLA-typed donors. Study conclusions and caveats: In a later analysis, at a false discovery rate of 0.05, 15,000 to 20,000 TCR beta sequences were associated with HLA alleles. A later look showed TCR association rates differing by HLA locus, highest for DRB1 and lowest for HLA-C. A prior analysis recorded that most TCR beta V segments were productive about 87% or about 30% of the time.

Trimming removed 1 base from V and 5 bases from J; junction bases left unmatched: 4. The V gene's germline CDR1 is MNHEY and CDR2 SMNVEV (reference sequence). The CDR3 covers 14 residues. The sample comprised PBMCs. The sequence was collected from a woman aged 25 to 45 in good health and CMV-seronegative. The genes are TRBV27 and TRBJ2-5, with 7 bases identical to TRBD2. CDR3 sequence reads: CASSLWGGWETQYF. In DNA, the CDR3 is TGTGCCAGCAGTTTATGGGGGGGATGGGAGACCCAGTACTTC.